This T cell receptor beta chain was observed in a study of OX40 agonist ivuxolimab in advanced cancers. General study results and limits: More expanded clones were seen, on average, in CD8+ T cells than in CD4+.

The assay was immunoSEQ multiplex PCR, and TCRdb's table has in-frame clones only and misses some. This repertoire shows 35,000 to 50,000 clones, 70% to 85% found once; its top ten account for about 23%. The CDR3 sequence is 12 residues long. Germline assignment: CDR1 MNHEY and CDR2 SVGAGI. The ends lost 6 bases at V and 7 bases at J; junction bases unmatched: 4. This clone came up many times. As yet, its antigen is unknown. This receptor was taken from an adult with an advanced solid tumor such as melanoma, head and neck, liver or kidney cancer. This chain uses TRBV6-5 with TRBJ2-7; 9 nucleotides match TRBD2. Here the sequenced sample was CD4+ or CD8+ T cells sorted from blood, taken in a trial of the OX40 agonist ivuxolimab. This chain's CDR3 is CASRGTSWEQYF. CDR3 nucleotides: TGTGCCAGCAGAGGGACTAGCTGGGAGCAGTACTTC.